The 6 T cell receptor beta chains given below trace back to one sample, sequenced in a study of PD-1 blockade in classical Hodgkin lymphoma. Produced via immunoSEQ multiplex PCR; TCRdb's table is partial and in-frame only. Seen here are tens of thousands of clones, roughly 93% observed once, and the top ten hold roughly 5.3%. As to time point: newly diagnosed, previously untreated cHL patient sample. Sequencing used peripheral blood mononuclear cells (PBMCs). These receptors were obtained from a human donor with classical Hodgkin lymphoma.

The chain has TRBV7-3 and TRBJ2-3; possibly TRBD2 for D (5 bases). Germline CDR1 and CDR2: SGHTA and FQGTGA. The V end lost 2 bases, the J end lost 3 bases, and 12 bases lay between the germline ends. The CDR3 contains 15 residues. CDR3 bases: TGTGCCAGCAGCTTAGGCGGGCAAAGTACAGATACGCAGTATTTT. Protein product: CASSLGGQSTDTQYF.

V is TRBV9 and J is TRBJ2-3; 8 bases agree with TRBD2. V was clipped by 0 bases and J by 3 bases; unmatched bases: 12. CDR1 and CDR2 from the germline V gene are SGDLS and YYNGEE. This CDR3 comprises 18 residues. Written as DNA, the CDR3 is TGTGCCAGCAGCGTAGACCCCGGGACGGGAGGGCCGACAGATACGCAGTATTTT. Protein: CASSVDPGTGGPTDTQYF.

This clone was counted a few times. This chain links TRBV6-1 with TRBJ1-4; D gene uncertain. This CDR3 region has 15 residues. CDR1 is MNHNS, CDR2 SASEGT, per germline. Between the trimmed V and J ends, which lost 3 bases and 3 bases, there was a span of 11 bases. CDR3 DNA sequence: TGTGCCAGCAGTGAGAAACCAGAGTCTAATGAAAAACTGTTTTTT. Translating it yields CASSEKPESNEKLFF.

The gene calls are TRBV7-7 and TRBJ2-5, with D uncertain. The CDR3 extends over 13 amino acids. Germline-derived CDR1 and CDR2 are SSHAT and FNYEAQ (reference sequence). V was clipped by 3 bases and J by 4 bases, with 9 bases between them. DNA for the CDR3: TGTGCCAGCAGCTTGGGCTTCCGAGAGACCCAGTACTTC. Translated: CASSLGFRETQYF.

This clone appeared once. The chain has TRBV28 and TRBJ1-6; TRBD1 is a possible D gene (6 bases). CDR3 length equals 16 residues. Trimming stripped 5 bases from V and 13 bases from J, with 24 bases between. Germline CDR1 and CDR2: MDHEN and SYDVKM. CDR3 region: CASSAGPGAVGFPLHF. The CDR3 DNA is TGTGCCAGCAGTGCAGGGCCGGGGGCGGTAGGTTTTCCCCTCCACTTT.

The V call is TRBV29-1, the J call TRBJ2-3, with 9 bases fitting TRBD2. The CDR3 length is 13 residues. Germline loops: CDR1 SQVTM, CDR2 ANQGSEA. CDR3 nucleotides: TGCACCGGGGGGCTAGCGGGAACAGATACGCAGTATTTT. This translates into CTGGLAGTDTQYF.